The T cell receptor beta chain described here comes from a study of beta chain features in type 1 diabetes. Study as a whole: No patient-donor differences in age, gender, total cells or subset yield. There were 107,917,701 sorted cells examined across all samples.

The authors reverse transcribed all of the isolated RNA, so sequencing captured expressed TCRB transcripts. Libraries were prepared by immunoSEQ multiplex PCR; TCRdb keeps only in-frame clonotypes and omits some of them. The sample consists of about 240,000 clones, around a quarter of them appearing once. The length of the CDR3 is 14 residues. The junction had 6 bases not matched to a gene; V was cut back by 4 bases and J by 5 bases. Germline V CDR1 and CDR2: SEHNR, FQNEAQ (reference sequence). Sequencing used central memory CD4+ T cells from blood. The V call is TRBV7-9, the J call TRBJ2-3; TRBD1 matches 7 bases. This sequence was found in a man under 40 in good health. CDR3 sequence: CASSSRTGGDTQYF. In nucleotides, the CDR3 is TGTGCCAGCAGCTCCCGGACAGGAGGAGATACGCAGTATTTT.